Shown below are 11 T cell receptor beta chains from a single sample sequenced in a study of OX40 agonist ivuxolimab in advanced cancers. To prepare the library, the immunoSEQ multiplex PCR assay was applied. TCRdb took over this immuneACCESS table, retaining in-frame rearrangements with V and J assigned. Such tables are incomplete; in checked studies, under half of the missing clones stem from an unresolved V gene, and the remainder is unexplained. Here the sample has approximately 65,000 clones; approximately 90% occur a single time. The ten largest clones capture around 3.6% of the sample. This specimen consisted of CD4+ or CD8+ T cells sorted from blood, obtained in a trial of the OX40 agonist ivuxolimab. Receptors were obtained from an adult with an advanced solid tumor such as melanoma, head and neck, liver or kidney cancer.

Written as DNA, the CDR3 is TGTGCCAGCAGCTTTCAAACAGGGAGCACAGATACGCAGTATTTT. Translated, it gives CASSFQTGSTDTQYF. The rearrangement joins TRBV11-2 to TRBJ2-3; possibly TRBD1 for D (6 bases). CDR3 size: 15 residues. With 3 bases removed from V and 0 bases from J, the gap between germline ends came to 10 bases. Germline values: CDR1 SGHAT, CDR2 FQNNGV.

The chain recombines TRBV7-3 with TRBJ2-1; D is perhaps TRBD2 (7 bases). Germline V gives CDR1 SGHTA, CDR2 FQGTGA. This CDR3 contains 18 residues. Trimming shortened V by 4 bases and J by 3 bases, and 22 bases separated the two germline ends. In DNA form, the CDR3 reads TGTGCCAGCAGCTCATTGTCGGGGGGCTTAAGGGGCTACAATGAGCAGTTCTTC. This gives the protein CASSSLSGGLRGYNEQFF.

The J gene is TRBJ2-3, the V gene TRBV9; D is undetermined. The CDR3 length is 15 residues. CDR1 is SGDLS, CDR2 YYNGEE, per germline. Trimming removed 2 bases from V and 0 bases from J, with 10 bases in between. As DNA, the CDR3 is TGTGCCAGCAGCGTCCAGTCCTCTAGCACAGATACGCAGTATTTT. Its protein is CASSVQSSSTDTQYF.

The chain has TRBV5-4 and TRBJ2-7, with 12 bases matching TRBD2. With 4 bases clipped from V and 7 bases from J, the junction kept 9 bases outside the gene matches. The length of the CDR3 is 15 residues. Germline CDR1 is SGHNT and CDR2 is YYREEE (reference sequence). The CDR3 DNA sequence: TGTGCCAGCAGCGCTCCACTAGCGGGAGGCCCAGAGCAGTACTTC. Its translation is CASSAPLAGGPEQYF.

This chain joins TRBV18 and TRBJ2-7, with 11 bases fitting TRBD1. CDR1 is KGHSH, CDR2 LQKENI, per germline. The CDR3 contains 14 residues. V was clipped by 6 bases and J by 5 bases; unmatched bases: 6. CDR3 loop: CASSLSGQGDEQYF. The CDR3 nucleotides read TGTGCCAGCTCGCTCTCGGGACAGGGGGACGAGCAGTACTTC.

This clone is a singleton in its sample. CDR3 in amino acids: CASSSGLDQPQHF. The CDR3 DNA follows: TGTGCCAGCAGCTCCGGGTTGGATCAGCCCCAGCATTTT. The genes are TRBV11-3 and TRBJ1-5, with D uncertain. The CDR3 is made up of 13 amino acids. Germline V gene lookup returns CDR1 SGHNT and CDR2 YENEEA. Trimming took 4 bases from V and 5 from J, leaving 9 bases between them.

The genes are TRBV7-9 and TRBJ2-7; D might be TRBD2 (6 bases). Germline values: CDR1 SEHNR, CDR2 FQNEAQ (reference sequence). This CDR3 comprises 15 residues. V was clipped by 3 bases and J by 5 bases, with 17 bases between them. The CDR3 DNA reads TGTGCCAGCAGCTTCGGCGGGGCTAGAGTCGACGAGCAGTACTTC. Protein sequence: CASSFGGARVDEQYF.

V usage is TRBV30 and J usage is TRBJ1-1; 7 positions match TRBD1. With 8 bases clipped from V and 7 bases from J, the junction kept 10 bases outside the gene matches. The V gene's germline CDR1 is GTSNPN and CDR2 SVGIG (reference sequence). The CDR3 is 12 amino acids. The CDR3 bases are TGTGCCGCCCGCCAGACAGGGAATGAAGCTTTCTTT. This gives the protein CAARQTGNEAFF. The variable domain in full, with the rest retrieved from reference TRBV30 and TRBJ1-1, is SQTIHQWPATLVQPVGSPLSLECTVEGTSNPNLYWYRQAAGRGLQLLFYSVGIGQISSEVPQNLSASRPQDRQFILSSKKLLLSDSGFYLCAARQTGNEAFFGQGTRLTVV.

The chain has TRBV7-9 and TRBJ2-3; 11 bases agree with TRBD2. The CDR3 has 15 amino acids. Germline-derived CDR1 and CDR2 are SEHNR and FQNEAQ (reference sequence). V lost 5 bases to trimming and J lost 3 bases; unmatched junction nucleotides: 4. The DNA for the CDR3 is TGTGCCAGCAGCATCGGACTAGCGGGTACAGATACGCAGTATTTT. Its translation is CASSIGLAGTDTQYF.

The chain links TRBV7-9 to TRBJ1-5; D gene unclear. From germline, CDR1 is SEHNR and CDR2 FQNEAQ (reference sequence). The CDR3 sequence is 15 residues long. The ends were cut back, 2 bases at V and 6 bases at J, with 14 bases in the middle. CDR3 DNA: TGTGCCAGCAGCTTATGGTCGGCCCAGCCTCAGCCCCAGCATTTT. Translated, it gives CASSLWSAQPQPQHF.

The chain recombines TRBV11-1 with TRBJ1-1, with no clear D. Germline loops: CDR1 SGHAT, CDR2 FQDESV (reference sequence). The V gene lost 5 bases and the J gene lost 4 bases, with 11 bases spanning the gap. The CDR3 extends over 13 amino acids. In DNA form, the CDR3 reads TGTGCCAGCAGCCTCGGGGATAGCACTGAAGCTTTCTTT. Residues: CASSLGDSTEAFF.